This entry lists 21 T cell receptor beta chains sequenced from one sample in a study of CD8+CD57+ T cells in acquired aplastic anemia (dated by TCRdb to between 2018 and 2020). TCRdb records Illumina HiSeq 2000 as the sequencer. Genomic DNA served as template for TCR beta VDJ combination and CDR3 sequence profiling. In-frame beta chains were kept once TCRdb had trimmed the public reads at Q25 with fastp and called clones with MiXCR. Here each entry gathers all rows of one CDR3 protein and keeps the most common genes and DNA. In all, the sample holds 150,000 to 200,000 distinct CDR3 sequences, and about 50% of those were seen once. The ten largest clones represent roughly 13% of the sample. Expansion of CD8+CD57+ cells had been shown by flow cytometry in the patients chosen for sequencing. Sequencing was performed on sorted CD4+, CD8+, or CD8+CD57+ T cells (not recorded which) from PBMCs. These receptors were obtained from a human donor with aplastic anemia.

The chain carries TRBV18 and TRBJ1-1; no reliable D call. The CDR3 sequence is 15 residues long. V lost 5 bases and J lost 3, with 16 bases in between. Germline lookup yields CDR1 KGHSH and CDR2 LQKENI. CDR3 loop: CASSVRVPADTEAFF. CDR3 nucleotides: TGTGCCAGCTCAGTCCGGGTCCCGGCGGACACTGAAGCTTTCTTT.

The chain links TRBV24-1 to TRBJ1-6; 9 bases are a match to TRBD1. There are 18 residues in the CDR3. From germline, CDR1 is KGHDR and CDR2 SFDVKD. The V gene end was trimmed by 3 bases and the J gene end by 7 bases; junction bases not matched to a gene: 12. CDR3 nucleotides: TGTGCCACCAGTGATACGAAAACATCCGGGACAGGGAATTCACCCCTCCACTTT. This sequence encodes CATSDTKTSGTGNSPLHF.

The chain joins TRBV20-1 to TRBJ1-1; D possibly corresponds to TRBD1 (5 bases). Per germline, CDR1 DFQATT and CDR2 SNEGSKA (reference sequence). The CDR3 is 13 amino acids. V lost 6 bases and J lost 0, with 11 bases in between. The CDR3 is CSASDIVNTEAFF. CDR3 coding DNA: TGCAGTGCCTCGGACATAGTGAACACTGAAGCTTTCTTT.

This clonotype was observed at least ten times. V is TRBV20-1 and J is TRBJ1-2, with TRBD1 matching over 7 bases. Germline CDR1 is DFQATT and CDR2 is SNEGSKA (reference sequence). The CDR3 has 11 amino acids. V trimming: 5 bases; J trimming: 7 bases; junction bases outside the gene matches: 4. CDR3 coding DNA: TGCAGTGCTCAGGGGGGGAGTGGCTACACCTTC. As protein: CSAQGGSGYTF.

The rearrangement joins TRBV5-1 to TRBJ2-1, with a tentative D call TRBD1 (5 bases). Trimming took 1 base from V and 4 from J, leaving 9 bases between them. CDR3 length equals 14 residues. Germline V CDR1 and CDR2: SGHRS, YFSETQ. CDR3 sequence reads: CASSLFGAYNEQFF. The CDR3 DNA reads TGCGCCAGCAGCTTGTTTGGGGCATACAATGAGCAGTTCTTC.

V gene TRBV14 combines with J gene TRBJ1-1, with 7 bases lining up with TRBD1. In germline, CDR1 is SGHDN, CDR2 FVKESK. This CDR3 contains 14 residues. V was pared by 3 bases and J by 3 bases, with 4 bases of the junction left unmatched. The CDR3 bases are TGTGCCAGCAGCCACTGGACAGGCGACACTGAAGCTTTCTTT. This sequence encodes CASSHWTGDTEAFF.

About this clonotype: A single base separates this from a much larger clone, so it may be a read error. V and J are TRBV25-1 and TRBJ2-1; either TRBD1 or TRBD2 may fit D (7 bases each). Germline V gene lookup returns CDR1 MGHDK and CDR2 SYGVNS. V lost 6 bases and J lost 12, with 15 bases in between. CDR3 size: 12 residues. CDR3 bases: TGTGCCAGCAGCCGGGACAGCGGGGCGCAGTTCTTC. Translated, it gives CASSRDSGAQFF. The variable domain in full, completed from reference TRBV25-1 and TRBJ2-1, reads EADIYQTPRYLVIGTGKKITLECSQTMGHDKMYWYQQDPGMELHLIHYSYGVNSTEKGDLSSESTVSRIRTEHFPLTLESARPSHTSQYLCASSRDSGAQFFGPGTRLTVL.

The V gene is TRBV5-1, the J gene TRBJ2-7; 8 bases align to TRBD2. The closer fit of TRBJ2-1 to the DNA end suggests the J call may be wrong. CDR3 size: 14 residues. Germline loops: CDR1 SGHRS, CDR2 YFSETQ. The CDR3 protein is CASSSGITGNEQFF. The CDR3, as DNA: TGCGCCAGCAGTAGCGGGATCACCGGTAATGAGCAGTTCTTC.

This clonotype was detected a few times. The gene calls are TRBV10-3 and TRBJ1-4, with 11 bases aligning to TRBD1. Per germline, CDR1 ENHRY and CDR2 SYGVKD. This CDR3 has 14 amino acids. Trimming at V came to 5 bases and at J to 7 bases, leaving 3 bases not matched to a gene. CDR3 amino acids: CAISQGTGGEKLFF. CDR3 DNA sequence: TGTGCCATCAGTCAAGGGACAGGGGGTGAAAAACTGTTTTTT.

This clonotype showed up just a few times. The rearrangement joins TRBV30 to TRBJ2-7; D tentatively reads TRBD1 or TRBD2 (5 bases each). Trimming removed 0 bases at V and 9 bases at J, with 24 bases between. This CDR3 is 16 amino acids long. Germline assignment: CDR1 GTSNPN and CDR2 SVGIG (reference sequence). In DNA, the CDR3 is TGTGCCTGGAGTGTAAAATTAGTCGGCCCAGGGAGCTGGCAGTACTTC. This codes for CAWSVKLVGPGSWQYF. The full variable domain, rest sourced from reference TRBV30 and TRBJ2-7, is SQTIHQWPATLVQPVGSPLSLECTVEGTSNPNLYWYRQAAGRGLQLLFYSVGIGQISSEVPQNLSASRPQDRQFILSSKKLLLSDSGFYLCAWSVKLVGPGSWQYFGPGTRLTVT.

J is TRBJ2-7 and V is TRBV7-6, with a weak D call TRBD1 (7 bases). V lost 2 bases, J lost 0 bases, and 23 bases lay in between. The germline V gene encodes CDR1 SGHVS and CDR2 FNYEAQ. CDR3 length: 19 residues. CDR3 loop: CASSLRPPGGTEISYEQYF. CDR3 sequence (DNA): TGTGCCAGCAGCTTACGTCCCCCAGGAGGGACAGAAATCTCCTACGAGCAGTACTTC.

The V and J genes are TRBV2 and TRBJ2-3; possibly TRBD1 for D (6 bases). CDR1 and CDR2 from the germline V gene are SNHLY and FYNNEI. V lost 9 bases and J lost 2, with 9 bases in between. This CDR3 region has 12 residues. CDR3 region: CASTGPTDTQYF. The CDR3 DNA reads as TGTGCCAGTACAGGGCCCACAGATACGCAGTATTTT.

The rearrangement links TRBV6-1 to TRBJ1-1; TRBD1 agrees at 8 bases. V shed 8 bases, J shed 0 bases, and the junction held 2 bases outside the gene matches. This CDR3 has 13 residues. The germline V gene encodes CDR1 MNHNS and CDR2 SASEGT. CDR3 residues: CASWDRLNTEAFF. The DNA of the CDR3 is TGTGCCAGCTGGGACAGGCTGAACACTGAAGCTTTCTTT.

This clonotype was observed a handful of times. The final CDR3 position lacks the conserved phenylalanine or tryptophan, pointing to a likely read error. J is TRBJ1-2 and V is TRBV3-1, with 8 nucleotides matching TRBD1. This CDR3 is built from 15 residues. Germline V CDR1 and CDR2: LGHDT, YNNKEL (reference sequence). Trimming removed 1 base from V and 8 bases from J; junction bases left unmatched: 9. The CDR3 sequence: CASSQGSQGGRGYTL. The CDR3 DNA follows: TGTGCCAGCAGCCAAGGGTCACAGGGGGGGAGGGGCTACACCCTC.

This clonotype has at least ten counts. V gene TRBV15 combines with J gene TRBJ1-1; no firm D call. This CDR3 comprises 13 residues. The germline V and J ends were trimmed by 3 bases and 1 base, with 6 bases remaining between them. Germline V gene data show CDR1 as LNHNV and CDR2 as YYDKDF (reference sequence). The CDR3 is CATSRRENTEAFF. The CDR3 DNA is TGTGCCACCAGCAGGCGGGAGAACACTGAAGCTTTCTTT. The full variable domain, with the rest looked up from reference TRBV15 and TRBJ1-1, is DAMVIQNPRYQVTQFGKPVTLSCSQTLNHNVMYWYQQKSSQAPKLLFHYYDKDFNNEADTPDNFQSRRPNTSFCFLDIRSPGLGDTAMYLCATSRRENTEAFFGQGTRLTVV.

The sample holds a few counts of this clonotype. This rearrangement joins TRBV20-1 to TRBJ1-2; D gene unclear. This CDR3 is built from 14 residues. V dropped 4 bases and J dropped 4 bases, with 16 bases sitting between them. Germline-derived CDR1 and CDR2 are DFQATT and SNEGSKA (reference sequence). CDR3 residues: CSAIPLGLIYGYTF. As DNA, the CDR3 is TGCAGTGCTATCCCCCTCGGACTGATCTATGGCTACACCTTC.

In its sample, this clonotype was seen once. The J gene is TRBJ2-2, the V gene TRBV15; no firm D call. The CDR3 loop spans 16 amino acids. V lost 0 bases, J lost 5 bases, and 13 bases lay in between. The germline CDR1 and CDR2 sequences are LNHNV and YYDKDF (reference sequence). This CDR3 is CATSREFGTATGELFF. CDR3 bases: TGTGCCACCAGCAGAGAATTCGGCACGGCAACCGGGGAGCTGTTTTTT.

A remark on this clonotype: A much larger clone differs from this one at a single base, so this may be a read error. The rearrangement links TRBV6-2 or TRBV6-3 to TRBJ2-3; tentatively, D is TRBD2 (6 bases). The germline gives CDR1 MNHEY, CDR2 SVGEGT. The CDR3 length is 12 residues. V lost 7 bases to trimming and J lost 10 bases, with 15 bases between them. The CDR3 region has the DNA TGTGCCAGCATCAGACTAGGCCGTGCGCAGTATTTT. Residues: CASIRLGRAQYF.

The rearrangement uses TRBV19 and TRBJ1-1; D unresolved. CDR1 LNHDA and CDR2 SQIVND come from the germline V gene (reference sequence). The length of the CDR3 is 14 residues. The V end was cut by 2 bases, the J end by 2 bases, with 9 bases between. The DNA of the CDR3 is TGTGCCAGTAGTATAAGCCCATCTAACACTGAAGCTTTCTTT. Its translation is CASSISPSNTEAFF.

At least ten counts were recorded for this clonotype. The chain has TRBV25-1 and TRBJ2-3; 7 bases align to TRBD1. In germline, CDR1 is MGHDK, CDR2 SYGVNS. CDR3 size: 15 residues. V shed 5 bases and J 2 bases; nucleotides not matched to a gene: 7. The DNA for the CDR3 is TGTGCCAGCAGTCCCCGGGACAGATACACAGATACGCAGTATTTT. Translated: CASSPRDRYTDTQYF.

This clonotype was observed a few times. The chain carries TRBV29-1 and TRBJ1-2; tentatively, D is TRBD1 (6 bases). V was cut by 4 bases and J by 1 base, with 13 bases left in between. Looked up from germline, CDR1 is SQVTM and CDR2 is ANQGSEA. CDR3 length: 14 amino acids. The CDR3 DNA follows: TGCAGCGTTGGGCCTGGACAGCGTAACTATGGCTACACCTTC. Amino acid sequence: CSVGPGQRNYGYTF.